Listed below are T cell receptor beta chains from one sample, sequenced in a study of blood T cell repertoires in COVID-19. The method was immunoSEQ multiplex PCR; TCRdb's version includes in-frame clones alone and lacks a portion of them. The data hold some 150,000 clones, with approximately 86% observed a single time. Input material: peripheral blood. The receptors here all came from a woman aged 55-70 years with acute or convalescent COVID-19. Each CDR3 is given with its conserved first and last residue.

CDR3aa | j_gene | v_gene
CASSSTGSAGNQYF | TRBJ2-4 | TRBV28
CASSLGGQGGTEAFF | TRBJ1-1 | TRBV7-6
CASSLGGGGPFENIQYF | TRBJ2-4 | TRBV4-1
CASSLYRPGLGDTQYF | TRBJ2-3 | TRBV28
CASSRTGSSTDTQYF | TRBJ2-3 | TRBV4-1
CASSLNPGQRNEKLFF | TRBJ1-4 | TRBV7-8
CASSRDRGPPSNQPQHF | TRBJ1-5 | TRBV6-2/TRBV6-3
CASRGDGYTF | TRBJ1-2 | TRBV12-3/TRBV12-4
CASSSQGATNEKLFF | TRBJ1-4 | TRBV28
CASSLEIYEQYF | TRBJ2-7 | TRBV27
CSASGQEYGYTF | TRBJ1-2 | TRBV20-1
CASRPLAGAYTGELFF | TRBJ2-2 | TRBV4-1
CASSYVGGNIQYF | TRBJ2-4 | TRBV6-5
CASTSDRGASPLHF | TRBJ1-6 | TRBV19
CAVRGSSYNSPLHF | TRBJ1-6 | TRBV19
CATPDNTGELFF | TRBJ2-2 | TRBV6-5
CASSLAGGGETQYF | TRBJ2-5 | TRBV7-2
CASSKQGYPGAYPLVLYGYTF | TRBJ1-2 | TRBV21-1
CASTPTGDTGELFF | TRBJ2-2 | TRBV5-1
CASSLRGGTDTQYF | TRBJ2-3 | TRBV7-9
CASSLSTRLADFRETQYF | TRBJ2-5 | TRBV27
CASSLSGGGGPFNTEAFF | TRBJ1-1 | TRBV28
CASSNRGGSGANVLTF | TRBJ2-6 | TRBV19
CSVEPAGSYEQYF | TRBJ2-7 | TRBV29-1
CASSFQGEKLFF | TRBJ1-4 | TRBV11-3
CASTETGSSYEQYF | TRBJ2-7 | TRBV19